These 28 T cell receptor beta chains came from one sample sequenced in a study of T cell repertoires in cytomegalovirus infection (dated 2019 in TCRdb). The sample was run on an Illumina HiSeq 1500. The public reads were reanalyzed by TCRdb: fastp trimming at Q25, MiXCR alignment, in-frame beta chains only. One record per CDR3 amino acid sequence lists the most common genes and DNA. This sample gives roughly 280,000 distinct CDR3 sequences in total; approximately 9.2% of them show up just once. The top ten constitute about 15% of the sample. The specimen sequenced was PBMCs. The receptors derive from a human donor in good health (CMV status not recorded). Some clones in this sample may be carry-over from other donors' samples.

The table lists this clonotype with many counts. The chain couples TRBV6-5 to TRBJ2-1; no clear D gene. Germline loops: CDR1 MNHEY, CDR2 SVGAGI. This CDR3 is built from 16 residues. The ends were cut back, 0 bases at V and 1 base at J, with 10 bases in the middle. The CDR3 DNA sequence: TGTGCCAGCAGTTACTCCTCCACTACTTCCTACAATGAGCAGTTCTTC. Protein: CASSYSSTTSYNEQFF.

This clonotype was seen more than once but under ten times. CDR3 bases: TGTGCCAGCAACCGTGGTCAATACGATTCACCCCTCCACTTT. This gives the protein CASNRGQYDSPLHF. J is TRBJ1-6 and V is TRBV6-6; D not certain. CDR3 length equals 14 residues. From germline, CDR1 is MNHNY and CDR2 SVGAGI (reference sequence). V was pared by 7 bases and J by 8 bases, with 15 bases between.

This clonotype was detected ten times or more. The rearrangement joins TRBV19 to TRBJ2-3, with D uncertain. V shed 0 bases and J shed 4 bases, with 11 bases lying between them. The CDR3 loop spans 15 amino acids. Germline CDR1 is LNHDA and CDR2 is SQIVND (reference sequence). The CDR3 here is CASSIDPRFPDTQYF. For the CDR3, the DNA is TGTGCCAGTAGTATAGATCCTCGATTCCCAGATACGCAGTATTTT.

There are a few counts of this clonotype. This rearrangement joins TRBV29-1 to TRBJ2-5, with D possibly being TRBD1 or TRBD2 (5 bases each). CDR1 SQVTM and CDR2 ANQGSEA come from the germline V gene. The CDR3 sequence is 13 residues long. V gave up 7 bases and J gave up 4 bases, with 16 bases separating them. The CDR3 is CSGTRDVGETQYF. The CDR3 nucleotides are TGCAGCGGCACCCGGGACGTCGGAGAGACCCAGTACTTC.

This clonotype was counted ten times or more. The V call is TRBV29-1, the J call TRBJ2-7; a possible D gene is TRBD1 (5 bases). This CDR3 region has 14 residues. The V end was cut by 4 bases, the J end by 1 base, with 14 bases between. Germline V gene sequence: CDR1 SQVTM, CDR2 ANQGSEA. DNA for the CDR3: TGCAGCGTTGGTCTCCGTGACAGATCCTACGAGCAGTACTTC. Amino acids: CSVGLRDRSYEQYF.

This clonotype was observed at least ten times. The chain combines TRBV6-2 or TRBV6-3 with TRBJ2-3; D is perhaps TRBD2 (6 bases). Germline V gene sequence: CDR1 MNHEY, CDR2 SVGEGT. V lost 6 bases to trimming and J lost 0 bases, with 7 bases between them. The CDR3 length is 13 residues. CDR3 sequence reads: CASRGTSTDTQYF. The DNA for the CDR3 is TGTGCCAGCAGGGGGACTAGCACAGATACGCAGTATTTT.

CDR3 nucleotide sequence: TGTGCCAGCAGCCTAGCAGCTACCGAGAGTGAGACCCAGTACTTC. Amino acid sequence: CASSLAATESETQYF. This chain connects TRBV9 to TRBJ2-5, with D perhaps matching TRBD2 (5 bases). This CDR3 spans 15 amino acids. Trimming took off 4 bases at V and 5 bases at J, with 18 bases between the two ends. Germline lookup yields CDR1 SGDLS and CDR2 YYNGEE. Using reference TRBV9 and TRBJ2-5 for the parts outside the CDR3, the full variable domain is DSGVTQTPKHLITATGQRVTLRCSPRSGDLSVYWYQQSLDQGLQFLIQYYNGEERAKGNILERFSAQQFPDLHSELNLSSLELGDSALYFCASSLAATESETQYFGPGTRLLVL.

This clonotype was counted a single time. A clone one base away is much larger, so this may be a read error. The DNA of the CDR3 is TGTGCTAGCAGCCTACAGGAGAGCACTGAAGCTTTCTTT. Amino acid sequence: CASSLQESTEAFF. The chain recombines TRBV7-6 with TRBJ1-1, with D tentatively TRBD1 (5 bases). From germline, CDR1 is SGHVS and CDR2 FNYEAQ. The CDR3 has 13 amino acids.

The chain joins TRBV5-6 to TRBJ1-1; 9 bases align to TRBD1. The germline gives CDR1 SGHDT, CDR2 YYEEEE. V lost 4 bases to trimming and J lost 4 bases; unmatched junction nucleotides: 11. The CDR3 has 16 residues. The CDR3 loop reads CASSPTGGGLSTEAFF. The CDR3 bases are TGTGCCAGCAGCCCGACAGGGGGTGGGTTATCCACTGAAGCTTTCTTT.

The chain joins TRBV5-1 to TRBJ1-2, with 10 positions matching TRBD1. The CDR3 totals 14 residues. The J segment lost 6 bases and the V segment lost 3 bases, leaving 5 bases of the junction unmatched. Germline loops: CDR1 SGHRS, CDR2 YFSETQ. The CDR3 DNA sequence: TGCGCCAGCAGCTCGGGACAGGGGCGTGATGGCTACACCTTC. It translates to CASSSGQGRDGYTF.

This clonotype was counted at least ten times. The V and J genes are TRBV7-3 and TRBJ1-2; D is undetermined. The CDR3 is 13 amino acids. CDR1 and CDR2 (germline): SGHTA, FQGTGA. V dropped 2 bases and J dropped 3 bases, with 7 bases sitting between them. CDR3 DNA: TGTGCCAGCAGCTTACAGCCCGACTATGGCTACACCTTC. It is translated as CASSLQPDYGYTF.

This clonotype was counted many times. The chain combines TRBV19 with TRBJ2-5; TRBD2 matches 8 bases. The CDR3 runs to 16 residues. V shed 6 bases and J 4 bases; nucleotides not matched to a gene: 13. Germline lookup yields CDR1 LNHDA and CDR2 SQIVND (reference sequence). The CDR3 spells CASRGTGLVKGETQYF. CDR3 coding DNA: TGTGCCAGTAGGGGAACGGGACTAGTAAAGGGAGAGACCCAGTACTTC.

This clonotype was counted at least ten times. The chain uses TRBV7-2 and TRBJ1-1, with D possibly matching TRBD1 (6 bases). V dropped 1 base and J dropped 3 bases, with 9 bases sitting between them. The CDR3 consists of 14 residues. Germline V gene sequence: CDR1 SGHTA, CDR2 FQGNSA. The DNA of the CDR3 is TGTGCCAGCAGCTTAGGCCCAGGGGACACTGAAGCTTTCTTT. This gives the protein CASSLGPGDTEAFF. Combining the CDR3 with reference TRBV7-2 and TRBJ1-1 gives the whole variable domain GAGVSQSPSNKVTEKGKDVELRCDPISGHTALYWYRQSLGQGLEFLIYFQGNSAPDKSGLPSDRFSAERTGGSVSTLTIQRTQQEDSAVYLCASSLGPGDTEAFFGQGTRLTVV.

The sample holds many counts of this clonotype. The chain carries TRBV7-2 and TRBJ1-1; TRBD1 matches 11 bases. Germline CDR1 is SGHTA and CDR2 is FQGNSA. The CDR3 has 17 amino acids. V dropped 5 bases and J dropped 3; count of bases not matched to a gene: 11. The CDR3 is CASSLRTGGVGYTEAFF. The CDR3 nucleotides are TGTGCCAGCAGCCTCCGGACAGGGGGCGTCGGGTACACTGAAGCTTTCTTT.

Comment on this clonotype: A much larger clone differs from this one at a single base, so this may be a read error. The chain employs TRBV11-3 and TRBJ2-3; D is undetermined. CDR1 and CDR2 (germline): SGHNT, YENEEA. V was pared by 2 bases and J by 2 bases, with 5 bases between. CDR3 length: 13 amino acids. The CDR3 region is CASSLRNTDTQYF. The DNA for the CDR3 is TGTGCCAGCAGCTTAAGGAACACAGATACGCAGTATTTT.

In this sample, this clonotype turned up many times. The J gene is TRBJ1-1, the V gene TRBV7-2; 10 positions match TRBD1. V was clipped by 2 bases and J by 0 bases; unmatched bases: 9. CDR1 is SGHTA and CDR2 is FQGNSA in the germline V gene. This CDR3 is 18 amino acids long. As DNA, the CDR3 is TGTGCCAGCAGCTTAAGGGGGGGGACAGGGGCCCTGAACACTGAAGCTTTCTTT. Amino acid sequence: CASSLRGGTGALNTEAFF.

The chain links TRBV28 to TRBJ2-1, with a possible D match to TRBD2 (6 bases). Between the trimmed V and J ends, which lost 3 bases and 12 bases, there was a span of 12 bases. The CDR3 spans 12 residues. Germline V gene sequence: CDR1 MDHEN, CDR2 SYDVKM. The CDR3 coding sequence is TGTGCCAGCAGTTTCCCCGTGGGGGGGCAGTTCTTC. Protein: CASSFPVGGQFF.

This clonotype was observed a handful of times. The chain combines TRBV19 with TRBJ1-2; D might be TRBD1 (5 bases). Trimming stripped 6 bases from V and 3 bases from J, with 14 bases between. There are 14 residues in the CDR3. Looked up from germline, CDR1 is LNHDA and CDR2 is SQIVND (reference sequence). The CDR3 DNA sequence: TGTGCCAGTAGAAATCGACAGAGCCACTATGGCTACACCTTC. Protein sequence: CASRNRQSHYGYTF.

This clonotype was counted many times. The chain carries TRBV7-2 and TRBJ2-7, with 14 bases aligning to TRBD2. V trimming: 0 bases; J trimming: 2 bases; junction bases outside the gene matches: 3. CDR1 is SGHTA, CDR2 FQGNSA, per germline. CDR3 length: 17 amino acids. This CDR3 is CASSLATSGGGTYEQYF. The CDR3 region has the DNA TGTGCCAGCAGCTTAGCGACTAGCGGGGGGGGGACCTACGAGCAGTACTTC.

This clonotype was detected only a few times. For the CDR3, the DNA is TGTGCCAGCAGCCTTGCCTCCTCTGGAAACACCATATATTTT. Translated: CASSLASSGNTIYF. The J gene is TRBJ1-3, the V gene TRBV7-9; no clear D gene. The CDR3 loop spans 14 amino acids. Trimming took off 5 bases at V and 0 bases at J, with 8 bases between the two ends. Germline CDR1 reads SEHNR; CDR2 reads FQNEAQ (reference sequence).

This clonotype was recorded many times. V and J are TRBV7-2 and TRBJ2-1; 7 nucleotides line up with TRBD2. CDR1 is SGHTA and CDR2 is FQGNSA in the germline V gene. V was pared by 5 bases and J by 11 bases, with 12 bases of the junction left unmatched. The CDR3 has 14 residues. CDR3 sequence (DNA): TGTGCCAGCAGCCAACGGAGGGAGCGGGACCAGCAGTTCTTC. This codes for CASSQRRERDQQFF.

This clonotype was picked up a small number of times. Here the CDR3 DNA reads TGTGCCAGCAGCGCTCAAAACGGACAGATTAATTCACCCCTCCACTTT. Translation gives CASSAQNGQINSPLHF. The rearrangement links TRBV7-6 to TRBJ1-6; weak D call: TRBD1 (6 bases). Deletions cut 5 bases from V and 6 bases from J, with 17 bases between. Germline V gene lookup returns CDR1 SGHVS and CDR2 FNYEAQ. This CDR3 comprises 16 residues.

Many counts were recorded for this clonotype. The chain employs TRBV7-2 and TRBJ2-2; 9 nucleotides line up with TRBD1. The germline gives CDR1 SGHTA, CDR2 FQGNSA. The J segment lost 7 bases and the V segment lost 3 bases, leaving 3 bases of the junction unmatched. The CDR3 spans 14 residues. CDR3 loop: CASSFDRGFGELFF. CDR3 nucleotides: TGTGCCAGCAGCTTTGACAGGGGGTTCGGGGAGCTGTTTTTT.

As to this clonotype: This may arise from a read error, as a much more abundant clone is one base away. The rearrangement uses TRBV25-1 and TRBJ1-1; D not resolved. Germline CDR1 is MGHDK and CDR2 is SYGVNS. Deletions cut 6 bases from V and 0 bases from J, with 14 bases between. The CDR3 is made up of 15 amino acids. The chain's CDR3 is CASRPDKTLNTEAFF. The CDR3 DNA is TGTGCCAGCAGACCCGACAAGACCCTGAACACTGAAGCTTTCTTT.

This clonotype was seen many times. The chain joins TRBV2 to TRBJ1-2; D may be TRBD1 (5 bases). In germline, CDR1 is SNHLY, CDR2 FYNNEI. CDR3 length: 13 amino acids. V dropped 6 bases and J dropped 8 bases, with 16 bases sitting between them. The CDR3 loop is CASRPDTFSGYTF. CDR3 DNA sequence: TGTGCCAGCAGACCGGACACCTTCTCGGGCTACACCTTC.

This clonotype has a count of ten or more. The gene calls are TRBV20-1 and TRBJ2-1, with 7 bases lining up with TRBD2. Trimming cost V 3 bases and J 7 bases; bases outside gene matches: 15. This CDR3 comprises 16 residues. Germline values: CDR1 DFQATT, CDR2 SNEGSKA (reference sequence). The CDR3 nucleotides read TGCAGTGCTAGTGGGCGCGGGAGAGGGCCGGGGAATGAGCAGTTCTTC. The encoded protein is CSASGRGRGPGNEQFF.

This clonotype was detected only a few times. This chain joins TRBV5-1 and TRBJ1-4; 8 bases match TRBD1. The CDR3 extends over 15 amino acids. Germline V lookup: CDR1 SGHRS, CDR2 YFSETQ. V lost 4 bases to trimming and J lost 6 bases; unmatched junction nucleotides: 8. The CDR3 loop reads CASSPGQGAHEKLFF. Here the CDR3 DNA reads TGCGCCAGCAGCCCCGGACAGGGTGCCCATGAAAAACTGTTTTTT.

This clonotype was found many times. This chain connects TRBV29-1 to TRBJ1-4; the match to TRBD1 covers 7 bases. The CDR3 is 14 residues long. Unmatched junction bases numbered 4, after V lost 2 bases and J lost 4 bases. CDR1 is SQVTM and CDR2 is ANQGSEA in the germline V gene. DNA for the CDR3: TGCAGCGTTGAACCCAGGGGGATTAATGAAAAACTGTTTTTT. This codes for CSVEPRGINEKLFF. Full variable domain (missing parts from reference TRBV29-1 and TRBJ1-4): SAVISQKPSRDICQRGTSLTIQCQVDSQVTMMFWYRQQPGQSLTLIATANQGSEATYESGFVIDKFPISRPNLTFSTLTVSNMSPEDSSIYLCSVEPRGINEKLFFGSGTQLSVL.